Shown below are 16 T cell receptor beta chains from a single sample sequenced in a study of T cell responses to AZD1222 COVID-19 vaccine. Sequenced by immunoSEQ multiplex PCR; TCRdb stores in-frame clones only, minus some. Of tens of thousands of clones listed, over 85% are singletons. Material: peripheral blood, obtained 28 days after the second AZD1222 dose. Receptor source: an adult who received the AZD1222 COVID-19 vaccine.

This rearrangement joins TRBV27 to TRBJ1-2, with 9 bases aligning to TRBD1. The CDR3 is 17 residues long. Germline assignment: CDR1 MNHEY and CDR2 SMNVEV (reference sequence). J gave up 7 bases and V 8 bases, and 20 bases lay outside the gene matches. The CDR3 DNA follows: TGTGCCAGCCGATACCCCCGGACAGGGGCGAACTCGGGTGGCTACACCTTC. Encoded protein: CASRYPRTGANSGGYTF.

The chain combines TRBV5-1 with TRBJ2-3, with 8 bases that match TRBD1. Germline assignment: CDR1 SGHRS and CDR2 YFSETQ. V lost 4 bases, J lost 4 bases, and 2 bases stayed unmatched. The CDR3 length is 13 residues. The CDR3 coding sequence is TGCGCCAGCAGCGGACAGGGCCCAGATACGCAGTATTTT. This translates into CASSGQGPDTQYF.

CDR3: CASSVAPSSYNEQFF. The DNA for the CDR3 is TGTGCCAGCAGCGTCGCGCCTAGCTCCTACAATGAGCAGTTCTTC. This sequence joins TRBV11-1 and TRBJ2-1; D is uncertain. In germline, CDR1 is SGHAT, CDR2 FQDESV (reference sequence). The CDR3 consists of 15 residues. The V and J ends lost 5 bases and 0 bases respectively, with 11 bases between them.

The table lists this clone with a count of one. The CDR3 DNA is TGTGCCAGCAGCTTAGCGGGGTCTGGGGCTGAAGCTTTCTTT. It translates to CASSLAGSGAEAFF. The chain carries TRBV7-9 and TRBJ1-1; the D is unclear. The CDR3 runs to 14 residues. Germline V gives CDR1 SEHNR, CDR2 FQNEAQ (reference sequence). The V gene lost 0 bases and the J gene lost 6 bases, with 11 bases spanning the gap.

The V and J genes are TRBV3-1 (or the pseudogene TRBV3-2) and TRBJ2-3, with D tentatively TRBD1 or TRBD2 (5 bases each). The germline V gene has CDR1 LGHDT and CDR2 YNNKEL (reference sequence). This CDR3 comprises 16 residues. Trimming removed 5 bases from V and 0 bases from J, with 15 bases in between. The CDR3 protein is CASSAGRGSSTDTQYF. CDR3 sequence (DNA): TGTGCCAGCAGCGCAGGACGGGGCTCTAGCACAGATACGCAGTATTTT.

This clone has only one observation. CDR3 sequence reads: CASWARDRVDTDTQYF. CDR3 nucleotide sequence: TGTGCTAGCTGGGCTCGGGACAGGGTAGACACAGATACGCAGTATTTT. The V call is TRBV12-5, the J call TRBJ2-3, with 9 bases matching TRBD1. The CDR3 is 16 residues long. Germline assignment: CDR1 LGHNT and CDR2 FRNRAP. Losses at the gene ends were 9 bases for V and 2 bases for J; bases not matched to a gene: 12.

The rearrangement joins TRBV15 to TRBJ1-5, with D possibly matching TRBD1 (5 bases). The CDR3 runs to 15 residues. V was cut by 1 base and J by 3 bases, with 10 bases left in between. Germline-derived CDR1 and CDR2 are LNHNV and YYDKDF (reference sequence). CDR3 residues: CATSRGGLNNQPQHF. DNA for the CDR3: TGTGCCACCAGCAGAGGGGGCCTAAACAATCAGCCCCAGCATTTT.

V and J are TRBV10-3 and TRBJ1-4, with a weak D call TRBD1 (5 bases). This CDR3 region has 16 residues. Trimming cost V 10 bases and J 0 bases, with 18 bases left between them. Germline V gene sequence: CDR1 ENHRY, CDR2 SYGVKD. The CDR3 loop reads CATQEYLGATNEKLFF. The CDR3 nucleotides read TGTGCCACACAGGAATACCTAGGGGCAACTAATGAAAAACTGTTTTTT.

This chain joins TRBV6-5 and TRBJ2-3, with D possibly being TRBD1 (6 bases). The CDR3 has 15 residues. V lost 0 bases to trimming and J lost 2 bases, with 9 bases between them. Germline loops: CDR1 MNHEY, CDR2 SVGAGI. As DNA, the CDR3 is TGTGCCAGCAGTTACTCGACAGGCATCACAGATACGCAGTATTTT. It specifies CASSYSTGITDTQYF.

This sequence joins TRBV6-5 and TRBJ1-2; unclear D gene. Deletions cut 7 bases from V and 5 bases from J, with 11 bases between. The CDR3 extends over 12 amino acids. Germline CDR1 and CDR2: MNHEY and SVGAGI. Here the CDR3 DNA reads TGTGCCAGCACAAGCACGGATTATGGCTACACCTTC. Translation gives CASTSTDYGYTF.

The V and J genes are TRBV19 and TRBJ2-7, with TRBD1 matching over 7 bases. Germline V gene sequence: CDR1 LNHDA, CDR2 SQIVND (reference sequence). The CDR3 consists of 13 residues. Trimming removed 6 bases from V and 0 bases from J; junction bases left unmatched: 2. This CDR3 is CASSPGGSYEQYV. The CDR3 coding sequence is TGTGCCAGTAGCCCAGGGGGCTCCTACGAGCAGTACGTC.

This chain uses TRBV6-5 with TRBJ2-2; D is possibly TRBD1 (6 bases). V was shortened by 10 bases and J by 1 base, with 10 bases between the two germline ends. The CDR3 loop spans 13 amino acids. Germline CDR1 MNHEY, CDR2 SVGAGI. CDR3 loop: CATKTGNTGELFF. CDR3 sequence (DNA): TGTGCCACCAAGACAGGGAACACCGGGGAGCTGTTTTTT.

V is TRBV7-9 and J is TRBJ2-3; 7 nucleotides align to TRBD1. Germline CDR1 reads SEHNR; CDR2 reads FQNEAQ (reference sequence). The V gene end was trimmed by 4 bases and the J gene end by 0 bases; junction bases not matched to a gene: 13. CDR3 length: 18 residues. CDR3 protein: CASSSDRGQDLSTDTQYF. In nucleotides, the CDR3 is TGTGCCAGCAGCTCAGATCGAGGACAGGATTTAAGCACAGATACGCAGTATTTT.

The chain couples TRBV6-5 to TRBJ1-1, with 8 bases identical to TRBD1. The CDR3 is 13 amino acids. CDR1 and CDR2 from the germline V gene are MNHEY and SVGAGI. Germline trimming cut 5 bases from V and 4 bases from J; bases unmatched to any gene: 3. The CDR3 is CASSLGQGTEAFF. CDR3 nucleotide sequence: TGTGCCAGCAGTCTTGGACAGGGCACTGAAGCTTTCTTT.

The CDR3 DNA is TGCAGCGTTGAAGGGGGGGCCGGGGAGCTGTTTTTT. Encoded protein: CSVEGGAGELFF. The chain carries TRBV29-1 and TRBJ2-2; possible D gene TRBD2, 6 bases. CDR3 length equals 12 residues. With 1 base removed from V and 6 bases from J, the gap between germline ends came to 6 bases. Per germline, CDR1 SQVTM and CDR2 ANQGSEA.

The chain links TRBV4-3 to TRBJ2-2, with 10 bases lining up with TRBD2. Germline V gene sequence: CDR1 LGHNA, CDR2 YSLEER. V lost 1 base to trimming and J lost 2 bases; unmatched junction nucleotides: 7. The CDR3 runs to 18 residues. The CDR3 sequence: CASSQVSLAGANTGELFF. In DNA form, the CDR3 reads TGCGCCAGCAGCCAAGTTTCCCTAGCGGGAGCCAACACCGGGGAGCTGTTTTTT.